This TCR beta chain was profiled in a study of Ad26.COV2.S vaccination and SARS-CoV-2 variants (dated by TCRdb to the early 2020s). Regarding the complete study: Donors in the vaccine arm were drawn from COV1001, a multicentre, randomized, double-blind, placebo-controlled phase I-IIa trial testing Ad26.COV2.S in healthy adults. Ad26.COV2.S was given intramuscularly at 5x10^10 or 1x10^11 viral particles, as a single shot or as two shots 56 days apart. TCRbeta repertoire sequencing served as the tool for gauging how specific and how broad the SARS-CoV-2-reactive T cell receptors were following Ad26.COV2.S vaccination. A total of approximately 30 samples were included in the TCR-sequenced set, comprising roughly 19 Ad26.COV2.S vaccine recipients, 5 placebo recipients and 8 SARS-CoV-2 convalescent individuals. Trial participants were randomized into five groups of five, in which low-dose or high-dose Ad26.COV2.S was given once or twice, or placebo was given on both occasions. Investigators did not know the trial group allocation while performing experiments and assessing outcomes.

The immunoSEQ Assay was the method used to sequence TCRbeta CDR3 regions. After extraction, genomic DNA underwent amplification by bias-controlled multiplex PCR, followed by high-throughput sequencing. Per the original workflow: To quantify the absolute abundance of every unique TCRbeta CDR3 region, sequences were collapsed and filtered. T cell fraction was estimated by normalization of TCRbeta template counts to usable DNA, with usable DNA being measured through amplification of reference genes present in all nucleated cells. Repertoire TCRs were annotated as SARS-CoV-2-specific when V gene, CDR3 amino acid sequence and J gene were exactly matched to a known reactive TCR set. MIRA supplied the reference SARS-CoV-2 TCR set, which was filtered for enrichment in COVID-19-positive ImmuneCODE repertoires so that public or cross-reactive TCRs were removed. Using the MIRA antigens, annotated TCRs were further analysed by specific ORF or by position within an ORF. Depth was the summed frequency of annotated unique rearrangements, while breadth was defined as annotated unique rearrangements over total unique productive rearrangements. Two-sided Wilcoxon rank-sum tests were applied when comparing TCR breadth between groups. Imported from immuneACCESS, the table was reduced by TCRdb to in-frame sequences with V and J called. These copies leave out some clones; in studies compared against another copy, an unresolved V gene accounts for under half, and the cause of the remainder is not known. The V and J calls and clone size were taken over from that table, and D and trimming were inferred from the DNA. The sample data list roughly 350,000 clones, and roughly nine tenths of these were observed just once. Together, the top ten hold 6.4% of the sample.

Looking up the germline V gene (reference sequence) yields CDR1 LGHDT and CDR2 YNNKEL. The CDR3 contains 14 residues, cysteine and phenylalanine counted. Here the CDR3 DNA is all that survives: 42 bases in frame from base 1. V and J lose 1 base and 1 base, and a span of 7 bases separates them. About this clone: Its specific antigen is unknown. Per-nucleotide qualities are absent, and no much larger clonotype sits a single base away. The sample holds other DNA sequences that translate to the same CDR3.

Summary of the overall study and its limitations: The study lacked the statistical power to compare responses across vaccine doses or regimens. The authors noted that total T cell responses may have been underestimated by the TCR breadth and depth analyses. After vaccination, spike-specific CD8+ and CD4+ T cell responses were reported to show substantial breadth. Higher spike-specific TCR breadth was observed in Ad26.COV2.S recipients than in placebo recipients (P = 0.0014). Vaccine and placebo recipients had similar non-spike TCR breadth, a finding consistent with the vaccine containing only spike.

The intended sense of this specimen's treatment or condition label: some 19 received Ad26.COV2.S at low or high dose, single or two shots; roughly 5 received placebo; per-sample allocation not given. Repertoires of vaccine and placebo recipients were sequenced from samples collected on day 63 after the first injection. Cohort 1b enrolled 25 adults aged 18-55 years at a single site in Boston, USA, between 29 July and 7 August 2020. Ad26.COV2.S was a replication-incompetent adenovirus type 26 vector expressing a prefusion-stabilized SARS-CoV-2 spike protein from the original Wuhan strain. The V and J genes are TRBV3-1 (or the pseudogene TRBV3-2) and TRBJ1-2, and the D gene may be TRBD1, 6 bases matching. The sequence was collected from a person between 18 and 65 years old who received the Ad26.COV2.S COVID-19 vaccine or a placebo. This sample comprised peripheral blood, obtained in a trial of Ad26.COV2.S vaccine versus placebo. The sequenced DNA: TGTGCCAGCAGCCAAGGGACAGATAACTATGGCTACACCTTC. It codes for CASSQGTDNYGYTF.